This T cell receptor beta chain was recorded in a study of blood T cells in healthy people across ages. Study information: Through template switching, about one barcoded beta molecule was captured per two T cells, as measured in model experiments. Study findings and constraints: Per million T cells, TCR beta diversity dropped about linearly as age rose. Greater diversity and more naive CD4+ cells were seen in long-lived donors than in aged donors.

The CDR3 length is 14 residues. Germline CDR1 is MNHEY and CDR2 is SVGAGI. V gave up 7 bases and J gave up 7 bases; unmatched junction bases: 12. This clonotype has only a few counts. Antigen unknown. Together with a sample-barcoded 5' primer, a J-beta primer mix was included in a second PCR lasting about 7 to 11 cycles. TCRdb redid the calling of the 5' RACE reads with MiXCR, one entry per CDR3 protein. The sample consists of 1.5 million to 2 million distinct CDR3 sequences, about 39% of them appearing once. The donors, healthy Caucasians from Russia, were aged roughly 6 to 90. The sequenced sample consisted of blood. The chain couples TRBV6-5 to TRBJ1-2; the match to TRBD1 covers 7 bases. The TCR comes from a human donor in good health. The CDR3 is CASTQDRVMGGYTF. The CDR3 DNA follows: TGTGCCAGCACCCAAGACAGGGTGATGGGTGGCTACACCTTC.